These T cell receptor beta chains were read from a single sample in a study of identical twins. Via MiXCR, TCRdb re-called the 5' RACE reads, giving one row per CDR3 protein. The sample holds some 560,000 distinct CDR3 sequences; roughly 9.9% are singletons and the top ten take more than 2.5%. The same specimen was also included in a second study, on yellow fever vaccine responses in identical twins.

The sample taken for sequencing was PBMCs. The receptors stem from a woman younger than 35 in good health. Each CDR3 is given with its conserved first and last residue.

v_call: TRBV25-1
cdr3_aa: CASSVGGIRGYTF

v_call: TRBV20-1
cdr3_aa: CSPLDPRTSGSTDTQYF

v_call: TRBV5-1
cdr3_aa: CASSLPGQSSYNEQFF

v_call: TRBV6-2/TRBV6-3
cdr3_aa: CASSDLDVSSYNEQFF

v_call: TRBV12-3/TRBV12-4
cdr3_aa: CASSSPYLDYNEQFF

v_call: TRBV12-3/TRBV12-4
cdr3_aa: CASRGISEEVGTGELFF

v_call: TRBV6-2/TRBV6-3
cdr3_aa: CASSTPEAASTDTQYF

v_call: TRBV6-6
cdr3_aa: CASRMTDNTEAFF

v_call: TRBV9
cdr3_aa: CASSVGTANNEKLFF

v_call: TRBV18
cdr3_aa: CASSPGSRGHNEQFF

v_call: TRBV21-1
cdr3_aa: CASSQAVAGRDTQYF

v_call: TRBV24-1
cdr3_aa: CATSDFRTGVNEQFF

v_call: TRBV7-9
cdr3_aa: CASSLGSGRNTDTQYF

v_call: TRBV7-8
cdr3_aa: CASSPSPVAGGTDTQYF

v_call: TRBV3-1
cdr3_aa: CASSLVPGPAGANVLTF

v_call: TRBV7-9
cdr3_aa: CASSRGFDANTGELFF

v_call: TRBV5-6
cdr3_aa: CASSGTGNSQPYGYTF

v_call: TRBV5-1
cdr3_aa: CASSRRFSTDTQYF

v_call: TRBV4-1
cdr3_aa: CASSRLRGGGDEQFF

v_call: TRBV29-1
cdr3_aa: CSARLPSYNEQFF

v_call: TRBV12-3/TRBV12-4
cdr3_aa: CASSSGQGAQSPLHF

v_call: TRBV12-3/TRBV12-4
cdr3_aa: CASSFRAGGTYNSPLHF

v_call: TRBV12-3/TRBV12-4
cdr3_aa: CASRFTIDTQYF

v_call: TRBV29-1
cdr3_aa: CSAIAHPGRGPDEQYF

v_call: TRBV3-2
cdr3_aa: CASSLGGAAFSYEQYF

v_call: TRBV19
cdr3_aa: CARHTPGGGAFVNTEAFF

v_call: TRBV7-9
cdr3_aa: CASSPTGVSEQFF

v_call: TRBV18
cdr3_aa: CASSATKNTDTQYF

v_call: TRBV11-2
cdr3_aa: CASHSLGSGTGGETEAFF

v_call: TRBV20-1
cdr3_aa: CSARGRAKGDYEQYF

v_call: TRBV12-3/TRBV12-4
cdr3_aa: CASSFWTGNTEAFF

v_call: TRBV20-1
cdr3_aa: CSARGGLAGRITGELFF

v_call: TRBV2
cdr3_aa: CASRTDGDTQYF

v_call: TRBV7-8
cdr3_aa: CASSLDLGTEAFF

v_call: TRBV28
cdr3_aa: CASSLAGDTQPQHF

v_call: TRBV2
cdr3_aa: CATKYGGLIDEQYF

v_call: TRBV28
cdr3_aa: CATMTGAEAFF

v_call: TRBV7-2
cdr3_aa: CASSLALGPSEKLFF

v_call: TRBV28
cdr3_aa: CASSWGTGTYEQYF

v_call: TRBV12-3/TRBV12-4
cdr3_aa: CASSSGRDTQYF

v_call: TRBV5-1
cdr3_aa: CASSLETSGSRTGELFF

v_call: TRBV29-1
cdr3_aa: CSVEVPGEQYF

v_call: TRBV6-1
cdr3_aa: CASGAGGEREKLFF

v_call: TRBV5-1
cdr3_aa: CASSGQGGYEQYF

v_call: TRBV12-3/TRBV12-4
cdr3_aa: CASSPKLLAGGSDTQYF

v_call: TRBV7-9
cdr3_aa: CASSLNSGGHNEQFF

v_call: TRBV7-2
cdr3_aa: CASSPWGLAPGELFF

v_call: TRBV12-3/TRBV12-4
cdr3_aa: CASSSPHGFAQYF

v_call: TRBV27
cdr3_aa: CASTRTAANYGYTF

v_call: TRBV14
cdr3_aa: CASSHVRMNTEAFF

v_call: TRBV24-1
cdr3_aa: CATSDPRQGALYGYTF

v_call: TRBV12-3/TRBV12-4
cdr3_aa: CASSLRQGARDTQYF